This T cell receptor (beta chain) was obtained from a study of Ad26.COV2.S vaccination and SARS-CoV-2 variants. The wider study: Donor got 5x10^10 or 1x10^11 viral particles of Ad26.COV2.S.

Trimming removed 5 bases from V and 4 bases from J, with 14 bases in between. The germline V gene encodes CDR1 LGHDT and CDR2 YNNKEL (reference sequence). The CDR3 length is 14 residues. The repertoire was sequenced with immunoSEQ multiplex PCR; TCRdb's copy has only in-frame clones and lacks some. The table records roughly 420,000 clones, approximately 92% of them present only once. Treatment in this sample: roughly 19 received Ad26.COV2.S at low or high dose, single or two shots; roughly 5 received placebo; per-sample allocation not given. Samples analyzed were those drawn on day 63 after the first vaccine or placebo injection. Note on this clone: Its antigen remains unknown.

Study results and limitations: Breadth, reportedly substantial, characterized the spike-specific CD8+ and CD4+ T cell responses after vaccination. Compared with placebo recipients, vaccine recipients had higher spike-specific TCR breadth. The study found similar non-spike TCR breadth in vaccine and placebo recipients.

The V call is TRBV3-1 (or the pseudogene TRBV3-2), the J call TRBJ1-2; D not resolved. This sequence was found in a person between 18 and 65 years old who received the Ad26.COV2.S COVID-19 vaccine or a placebo. The input for sequencing was peripheral blood, taken in a trial of Ad26.COV2.S vaccine versus placebo. In DNA form, the CDR3 reads TGTGCCAGCAGCAAAAAATCGGGCGGCTATGGCTACACCTTC. Its translation: CASSKKSGGYGYTF.